This TCR beta chain was retrieved from a study of blood T cell repertoires in COVID-19. V lost 10 bases to trimming and J lost 3 bases; unmatched junction nucleotides: 7. The CDR3 covers 13 residues. The germline V gene encodes CDR1 SNHLY and CDR2 FYNNEI. TCRdb's table, derived via immunoSEQ multiplex PCR, lists solely in-frame clones and lacks some. The sample contains under 100,000 clones, about 84% of which appear only once. Sample: peripheral blood. This clonotype originated in an older man with active or convalescent COVID-19. The V gene is TRBV2, the J gene TRBJ2-7; 9 positions agree with TRBD1. The CDR3 spells CATQGTGNYEQYF. The CDR3 DNA follows: TGTGCCACCCAGGGGACAGGGAACTACGAGCAGTACTTC.